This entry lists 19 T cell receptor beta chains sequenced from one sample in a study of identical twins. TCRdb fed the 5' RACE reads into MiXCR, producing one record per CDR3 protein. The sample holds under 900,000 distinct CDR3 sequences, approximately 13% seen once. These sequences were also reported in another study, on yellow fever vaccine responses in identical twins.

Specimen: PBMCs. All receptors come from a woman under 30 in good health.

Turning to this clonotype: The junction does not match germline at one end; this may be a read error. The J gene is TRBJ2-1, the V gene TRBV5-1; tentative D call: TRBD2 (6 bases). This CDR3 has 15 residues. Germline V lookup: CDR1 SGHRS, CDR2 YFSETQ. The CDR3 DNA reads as TGCGCCAGCAGCCCACGACAAAACGGGGGAGGTGAGCAGCTCTTC. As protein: CASSPRQNGGGEQLF.

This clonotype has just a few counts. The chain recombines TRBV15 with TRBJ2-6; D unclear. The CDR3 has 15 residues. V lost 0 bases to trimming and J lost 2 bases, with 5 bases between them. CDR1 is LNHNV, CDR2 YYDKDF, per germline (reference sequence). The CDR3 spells CATSRDRAGANVLTF. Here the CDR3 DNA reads TGTGCCACCAGCAGAGACCGGGCTGGGGCCAACGTCCTGACTTTC.

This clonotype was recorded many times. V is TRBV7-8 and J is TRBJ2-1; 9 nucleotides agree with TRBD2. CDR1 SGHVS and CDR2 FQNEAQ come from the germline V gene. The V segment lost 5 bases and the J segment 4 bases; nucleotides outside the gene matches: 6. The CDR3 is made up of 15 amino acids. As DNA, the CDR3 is TGTGCCAGCAGCCCGACTAGCGGCAAGTACAATGAGCAGTTCTTC. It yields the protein CASSPTSGKYNEQFF.

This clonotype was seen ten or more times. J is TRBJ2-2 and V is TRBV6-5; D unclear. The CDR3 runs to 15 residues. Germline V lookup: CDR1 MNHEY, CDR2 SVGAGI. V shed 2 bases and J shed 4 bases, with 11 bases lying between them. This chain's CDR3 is CASSYVASGTGELFF. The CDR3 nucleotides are TGTGCCAGCAGTTACGTCGCCTCGGGCACCGGGGAGCTGTTTTTT.

As DNA, the CDR3 is TGTGCCAGCAGTTTACCGGGACAGGGAGAGGGTGGCTACACCTTC. It is translated as CASSLPGQGEGGYTF. The rearrangement uses TRBV28 and TRBJ1-2, with 9 nucleotides matching TRBD1. The CDR3 is 15 amino acids. V trimming: 2 bases; J trimming: 7 bases; junction bases outside the gene matches: 8. CDR1 MDHEN and CDR2 SYDVKM come from the germline V gene.

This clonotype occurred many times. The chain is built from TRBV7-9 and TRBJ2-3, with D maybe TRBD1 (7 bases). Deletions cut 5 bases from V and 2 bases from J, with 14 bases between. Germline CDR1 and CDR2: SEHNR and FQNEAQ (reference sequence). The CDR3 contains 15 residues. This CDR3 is CASSVPEGATDTQYF. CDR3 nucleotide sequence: TGTGCCAGCAGCGTCCCGGAGGGGGCCACAGATACGCAGTATTTT.

DNA of the CDR3: TGTGCCAGCAGACCGCTAACCCTAGCCAAAAACATTCAGTACTTC. Protein: CASRPLTLAKNIQYF. J is TRBJ2-4 and V is TRBV11-2; unclear D gene. V was trimmed by 6 bases and J by 0 bases, leaving 12 bases between them. Germline lookup yields CDR1 SGHAT and CDR2 FQNNGV. CDR3 length equals 15 residues.

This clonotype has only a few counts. CDR3 sequence (DNA): TGTGCCAGCAGCTCCCTACAGGGGAGTCTCTACAATGAGCAGTTCTTC. Its protein is CASSSLQGSLYNEQFF. The rearrangement joins TRBV13 to TRBJ2-1; 7 bases are a match to TRBD1. The CDR3 sequence is 16 residues long. Germline V lookup: CDR1 PRHDT, CDR2 FYEKMQ (reference sequence). Losses at the gene ends were 4 bases for V and 3 bases for J; bases not matched to a gene: 9.

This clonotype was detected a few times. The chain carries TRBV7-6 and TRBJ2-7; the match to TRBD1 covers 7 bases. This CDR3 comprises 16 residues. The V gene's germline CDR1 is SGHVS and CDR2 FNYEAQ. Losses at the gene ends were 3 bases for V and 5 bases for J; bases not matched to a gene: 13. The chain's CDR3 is CASSLATRGLQNEQYF. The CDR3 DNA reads TGTGCCAGCAGCTTGGCGACGAGGGGGCTACAGAACGAGCAGTACTTC.

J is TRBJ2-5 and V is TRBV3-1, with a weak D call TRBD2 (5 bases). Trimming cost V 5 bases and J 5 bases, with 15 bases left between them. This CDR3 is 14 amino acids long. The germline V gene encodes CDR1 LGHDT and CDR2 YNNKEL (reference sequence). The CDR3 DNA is TGTGCCAGCAGCACCGGGAACACTTGGGAGACCCAGTACTTC. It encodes CASSTGNTWETQYF.

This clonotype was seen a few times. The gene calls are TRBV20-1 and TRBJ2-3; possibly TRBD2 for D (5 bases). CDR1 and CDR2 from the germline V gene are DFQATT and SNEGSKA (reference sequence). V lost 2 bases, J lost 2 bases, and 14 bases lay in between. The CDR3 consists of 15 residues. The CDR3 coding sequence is TGCAGTGCTAGAACGTTAAGACTAAACACAGATACGCAGTATTTT. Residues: CSARTLRLNTDTQYF.

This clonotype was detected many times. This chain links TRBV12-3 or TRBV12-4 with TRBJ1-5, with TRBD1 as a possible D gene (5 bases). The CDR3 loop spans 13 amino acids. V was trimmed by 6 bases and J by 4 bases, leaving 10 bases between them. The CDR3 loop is CASRDTANQPQHF. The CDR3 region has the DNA TGTGCCAGCAGGGACACCGCGAATCAGCCCCAGCATTTT.

Here the CDR3 DNA reads TGCAGCGTTCTGATGTCCTCTGGAAACACCATATATTTT. Its protein is CSVLMSSGNTIYF. The chain is built from TRBV29-1 and TRBJ1-3, with D unclear. V lost 5 bases and J 0 bases, leaving 8 bases between the germline ends. CDR1 is SQVTM and CDR2 is ANQGSEA in the germline V gene. CDR3 length equals 13 residues.

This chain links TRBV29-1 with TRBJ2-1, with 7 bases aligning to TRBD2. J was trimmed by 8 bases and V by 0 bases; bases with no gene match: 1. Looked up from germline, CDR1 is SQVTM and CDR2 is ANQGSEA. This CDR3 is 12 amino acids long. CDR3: CSVEEGGDEQFF. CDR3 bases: TGCAGCGTTGAAGAGGGAGGGGATGAGCAGTTCTTC.

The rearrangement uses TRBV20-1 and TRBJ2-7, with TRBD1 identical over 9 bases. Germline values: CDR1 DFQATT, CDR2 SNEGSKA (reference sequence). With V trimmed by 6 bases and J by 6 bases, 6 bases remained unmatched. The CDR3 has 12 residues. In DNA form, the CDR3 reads TGCAGTGCCCGGGACAGGGAAGCCGAGCAGTACTTC. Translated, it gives CSARDREAEQYF.

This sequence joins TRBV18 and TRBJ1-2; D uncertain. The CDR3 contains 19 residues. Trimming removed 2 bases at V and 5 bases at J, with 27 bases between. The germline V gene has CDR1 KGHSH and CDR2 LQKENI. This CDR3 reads CASSPADSGLNSPFYGYTF. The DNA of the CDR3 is TGTGCCAGCTCACCAGCGGACTCCGGATTAAATTCCCCTTTTTATGGCTACACCTTC. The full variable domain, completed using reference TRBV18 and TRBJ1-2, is NAGVMQNPRHLVRRRGQEARLRCSPMKGHSHVYWYRQLPEEGLKFMVYLQKENIIDESGMPKERFSAEFPKEGPSILRIQQVVRGDSAAYFCASSPADSGLNSPFYGYTFGSGTRLTVV.

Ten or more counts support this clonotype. The CDR3 DNA reads TGCAGTGCTTCACTCCGGGACTACGCCACAGGGACCCAGTACTTC. This encodes CSASLRDYATGTQYF. The V and J genes are TRBV20-1 and TRBJ2-5; 7 positions match TRBD2. Trimming took 5 bases from V and 7 from J; bases not matched to a gene: 16. This CDR3 has 15 residues. Germline CDR1 is DFQATT and CDR2 is SNEGSKA (reference sequence).

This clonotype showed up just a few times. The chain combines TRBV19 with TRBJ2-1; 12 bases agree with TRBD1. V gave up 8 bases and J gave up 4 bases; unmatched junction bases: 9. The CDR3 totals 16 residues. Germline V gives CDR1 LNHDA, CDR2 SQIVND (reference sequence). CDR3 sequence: CASHPVGQGAYNEQFF. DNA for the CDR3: TGTGCCAGTCACCCCGTGGGACAGGGGGCGTACAATGAGCAGTTCTTC.

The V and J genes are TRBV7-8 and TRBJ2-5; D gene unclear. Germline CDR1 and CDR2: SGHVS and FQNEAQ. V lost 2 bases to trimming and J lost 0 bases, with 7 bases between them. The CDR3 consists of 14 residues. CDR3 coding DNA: TGTGCCAGCAGCTTACTCGAGTACCAAGAGACCCAGTACTTC. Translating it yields CASSLLEYQETQYF.